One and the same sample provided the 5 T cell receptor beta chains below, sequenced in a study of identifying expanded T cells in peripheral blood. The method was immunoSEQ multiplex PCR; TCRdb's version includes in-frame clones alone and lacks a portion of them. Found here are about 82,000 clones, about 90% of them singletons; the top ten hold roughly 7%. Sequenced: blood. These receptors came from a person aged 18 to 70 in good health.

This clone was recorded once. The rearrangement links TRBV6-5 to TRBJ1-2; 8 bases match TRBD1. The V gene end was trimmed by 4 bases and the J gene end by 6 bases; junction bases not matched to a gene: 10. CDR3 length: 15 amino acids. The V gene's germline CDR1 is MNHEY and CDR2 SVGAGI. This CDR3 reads CASSFRTGQGNGYTF. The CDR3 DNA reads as TGTGCCAGCAGTTTCCGGACAGGGCAAGGCAATGGCTACACCTTC.

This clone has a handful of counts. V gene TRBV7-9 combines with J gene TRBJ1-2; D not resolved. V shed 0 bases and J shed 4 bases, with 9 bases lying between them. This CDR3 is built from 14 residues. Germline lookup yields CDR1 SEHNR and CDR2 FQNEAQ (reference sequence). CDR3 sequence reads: CASSLAREAYGYTF. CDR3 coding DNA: TGTGCCAGCAGCTTAGCGCGGGAAGCCTATGGCTACACCTTC. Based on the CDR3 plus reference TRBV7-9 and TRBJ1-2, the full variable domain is DTGVSQNPRHKITKRGQNVTFRCDPISEHNRLYWYRQTLGQGPEFLTYFQNEAQLEKSRLLSDRFSAERPKGSFSTLEIQRTEQGDSAMYLCASSLAREAYGYTFGSGTRLTVV.

The CDR3 sequence: CASRQWGYEQFF. DNA for the CDR3: TGTGCCAGTAGACAGTGGGGATATGAGCAGTTCTTC. This chain uses TRBV19 with TRBJ2-1; D is undetermined. Germline CDR1 is LNHDA and CDR2 is SQIVND (reference sequence). Between the trimmed V and J ends, which lost 6 bases and 8 bases, there was a span of 11 bases. This CDR3 contains 12 residues. The variable domain in full, completed from reference TRBV19 and TRBJ2-1, reads DGGITQSPKYLFRKEGQNVTLSCEQNLNHDAMYWYRQDPGQGLRLIYYSQIVNDFQKGDIAEGYSVSREKKESFPLTVTSAQKNPTAFYLCASRQWGYEQFFGPGTRLTVL.

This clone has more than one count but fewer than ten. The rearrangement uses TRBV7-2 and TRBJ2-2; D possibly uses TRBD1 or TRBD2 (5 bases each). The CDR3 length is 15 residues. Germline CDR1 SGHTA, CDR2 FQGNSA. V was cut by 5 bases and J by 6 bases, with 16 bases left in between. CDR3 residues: CASSPRWGLAGELFF. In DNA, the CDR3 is TGTGCCAGCAGCCCACGGTGGGGGTTGGCCGGGGAGCTGTTTTTT.

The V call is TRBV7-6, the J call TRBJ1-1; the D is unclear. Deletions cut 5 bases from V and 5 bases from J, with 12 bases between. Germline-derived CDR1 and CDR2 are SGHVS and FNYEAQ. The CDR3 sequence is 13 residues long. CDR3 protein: CASSPGWGTEAFF. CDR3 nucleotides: TGTGCCAGCAGCCCTGGGTGGGGAACTGAAGCTTTCTTT. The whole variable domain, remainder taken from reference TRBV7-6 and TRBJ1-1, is GAGVSQSPRYKVTKRGQDVALRCDPISGHVSLYWYRQALGQGPEFLTYFNYEAQQDKSGLPNDRFSAERPEGSISTLTIQRTEQRDSAMYRCASSPGWGTEAFFGQGTRLTVV.